The present T cell receptor (beta chain) was sequenced within a study of blood T cell repertoires in COVID-19. As for the study in general: The study drew acute and convalescent COVID-19 samples from the United States, Italy and Spain.

The data were produced by immunoSEQ multiplex PCR, yet TCRdb's version contains in-frame clones alone and is incomplete. The table has about 190,000 clones, 89% seen once. Material: peripheral blood. The TCR comes from a man in his forties with acute or convalescent COVID-19.

DNA for the CDR3: TGCGCCAGCACCCCGGGGGACAACACCGGGGAGCTGTTTTTT. Encoded protein: CASTPGDNTGELFF. The genes are TRBV10-1 and TRBJ2-2, with a weak D call TRBD2 (6 bases). With 7 bases removed from V and 2 bases from J, the gap between germline ends came to 11 bases. Germline loops: CDR1 WNHNN, CDR2 SYGVQD (reference sequence). This CDR3 spans 14 amino acids.